The 10 T cell receptor beta chains reported below all come from one sample, sequenced in a study of blood T cell repertoires in COVID-19. Sequenced by immunoSEQ multiplex PCR; TCRdb stores in-frame clones only, minus some. The table shows around 170,000 clones, with about 82% occurring only once. The sequencing sample was made of peripheral blood. The source of these receptors is a man in his sixties or seventies with active or convalescent COVID-19.

This clone was recorded once. Other DNA sequences in this sample translate to the same CDR3. The J gene is TRBJ1-5, the V gene TRBV18; perhaps TRBD1 as D (5 bases). Trimming removed 0 bases at V and 4 bases at J, with 7 bases between. CDR1 and CDR2 (germline): KGHSH, LQKENI. The CDR3 totals 14 residues. CDR3 sequence reads: CASSPPGGNQPQHF. CDR3 DNA: TGTGCCAGCTCACCACCCGGGGGGAATCAGCCCCAGCATTTT.

The chain joins TRBV5-1 to TRBJ2-1, with 7 bases aligning to TRBD1. Germline V gene lookup returns CDR1 SGHRS and CDR2 YFSETQ. The V segment lost 0 bases and the J segment 4 bases; nucleotides outside the gene matches: 4. This CDR3 has 15 residues. The CDR3 protein is CASSLVGRGYNEQFF. The CDR3 DNA reads as TGCGCCAGCAGCTTGGTAGGCAGGGGGTACAATGAGCAGTTCTTC.

The J gene is TRBJ1-1, the V gene TRBV21-1. TRBV21-1 is noted as a pseudogene. The CDR3 consists of 16 residues. CDR3 coding DNA: TGTGCCAGCAGCAAAGTCGCGGGACTCATGAACACTGAAGCTTTCTTT. Its translation: CASSKVAGLMNTEAFF.

The sample holds a few counts of this clone. V is TRBV9 and J is TRBJ2-1; TRBD2 matches 9 bases. J gave up 0 bases and V 4 bases, and 5 bases lay outside the gene matches. Per germline, CDR1 SGDLS and CDR2 YYNGEE. The CDR3 is made up of 16 amino acids. This CDR3 is CASSPRTSASYNEQFF. The CDR3 DNA follows: TGTGCCAGCAGCCCGAGGACTAGCGCCTCCTACAATGAGCAGTTCTTC.

The genes are TRBV3-1 (or the pseudogene TRBV3-2) and TRBJ1-1; 7 nucleotides align to TRBD1. Germline V CDR1 and CDR2: LGHDT, YNNKEL (reference sequence). Trimming removed 3 bases from V and 4 bases from J; junction bases left unmatched: 5. This CDR3 is 14 amino acids long. The CDR3 coding sequence is TGTGCCAGCAGCCAGACCAGGGGGACCACTGAAGCTTTCTTT. Translation: CASSQTRGTTEAFF.

This chain joins TRBV7-9 and TRBJ2-1, with 9 bases lining up with TRBD1. V was clipped by 5 bases and J by 2 bases; unmatched bases: 7. The CDR3 totals 16 residues. Germline CDR1 is SEHNR and CDR2 is FQNEAQ (reference sequence). CDR3: CASSQTGGLPYNEQFF. CDR3 in DNA: TGTGCCAGCAGCCAGACAGGGGGTCTCCCCTACAATGAGCAGTTCTTC.

The chain has TRBV4-2 and TRBJ2-7, with 14 bases matching TRBD2. Looked up from germline, CDR1 is LGHNA and CDR2 is YNFKEQ. J gave up 6 bases and V 4 bases, and 5 bases lay outside the gene matches. The CDR3 extends over 15 amino acids. CDR3 loop: CASSLMGLAGVEQYF. DNA for the CDR3: TGTGCCAGCAGCCTAATGGGACTAGCGGGAGTCGAGCAGTACTTC.

This chain connects TRBV5-1 to TRBJ2-1, with 12 nucleotides matching TRBD2. V was clipped by 0 bases and J by 4 bases; unmatched bases: 2. The CDR3 length is 16 residues. Germline V gene sequence: CDR1 SGHRS, CDR2 YFSETQ. CDR3 protein: CASSLGTSGTYNEQFF. The CDR3 DNA is TGCGCCAGCAGCTTGGGGACTAGCGGGACTTACAATGAGCAGTTCTTC.

This clone was counted a few times. The chain has TRBV6-1 and TRBJ1-6; no firm D call. In germline, CDR1 is MNHNS, CDR2 SASEGT. Trimming took off 2 bases at V and 6 bases at J, with 14 bases between the two ends. This CDR3 region has 16 residues. CDR3 sequence reads: CASSEFSPLSNSPLHF. In nucleotides, the CDR3 is TGTGCCAGCAGTGAATTCTCCCCTTTGAGTAATTCACCCCTCCACTTT.

This chain uses TRBV4-2 with TRBJ2-7, with 10 bases that match TRBD2. In germline, CDR1 is LGHNA, CDR2 YNFKEQ. The CDR3 length is 16 residues. With 1 base clipped from V and 5 bases from J, the junction kept 8 bases outside the gene matches. Here the CDR3 DNA reads TGTGCCAGCAGCCAAGGAGGAGCGGGAGGGCTCCACGAGCAGTACTTC. Protein sequence: CASSQGGAGGLHEQYF.